This TCR beta chain was captured in a study of cytomegalovirus exposure and HLA in healthy donors. General observations from the study: Specificity for CMV antigens was confirmed in vitro for three of the CMV-associated chains. Follow-up analysis later connected one missense variant in DCLRE1C with trimming of TCR beta V- and J-genes.

From germline, CDR1 is SQVTM and CDR2 ANQGSEA. The ends were cut back, 6 bases at V and 9 bases at J, with 17 bases in the middle. There are 12 residues in the CDR3. With 60 Vbeta and 13 Jbeta primers, the PCR was carried out. TCRdb's copy holds only in-frame clones and misses some; the assay was immunoSEQ multiplex PCR. The sample comprises some 190,000 clones, 70% to 80% of which are singletons, and 1.5% to 2% rests with the top ten. Of note for this clone: Antigen unknown.

The sample consisted of PBMCs. The genes are TRBV29-1 and TRBJ2-5, with a tentative D call TRBD2 (5 bases). This clonotype was sampled from a woman between 50 and 59 years old in good health and CMV-seronegative. The CDR3 reads CSVPPSGGAQYF. In DNA, the CDR3 is TGCAGCGTCCCCCCTAGTGGAGGAGCCCAGTACTTC.